The 20 T cell receptor beta chains listed next were all sequenced from one sample in a study of T cells after somatic rescue of genetic block (dated by TCRdb to about 2020). The library was made by the immunoSEQ multiplex PCR assay. In its TCRdb copy, this immuneACCESS table keeps in-frame sequences only and misses some clones. Where compared with another copy, unresolved V genes explain less than half of these, and the others have no known cause. This sample lists around 52,000 clones; about 96% were detected once. More than 0.075% of the sample lies in the top ten. Material: peripheral blood mononuclear cells (PBMCs). Receptors were obtained from a child in the first two years of life.

The J gene is TRBJ2-7, the V gene TRBV5-1; 8 bases are shared with TRBD2. The V segment lost 5 bases and the J segment 5 bases; nucleotides outside the gene matches: 3. The length of the CDR3 is 12 residues. Germline V CDR1 and CDR2: SGHRS, YFSETQ. The CDR3 reads CASSYSGNEQYF. DNA of the CDR3: TGCGCCAGCAGTTATAGCGGGAACGAGCAGTACTTC.

The genes are TRBV19 and TRBJ2-2; D call uncertain. Trimming removed 3 bases from V and 3 bases from J, with 2 bases in between. The germline V gene encodes CDR1 LNHDA and CDR2 SQIVND (reference sequence). The CDR3 length is 12 residues. The CDR3 nucleotides read TGTGCCAGTAGTATGGACACCGGGGAGCTGTTTTTT. It yields the protein CASSMDTGELFF.

The chain uses TRBV7-6 and TRBJ2-2, with 7 bases fitting TRBD1. Germline CDR1 SGHVS, CDR2 FNYEAQ. CDR3 length: 15 amino acids. With 6 bases clipped from V and 2 bases from J, the junction kept 6 bases outside the gene matches. The CDR3: CASSPGQSNTGELFF. The CDR3 DNA follows: TGTGCCAGCAGTCCGGGACAGAGTAACACCGGGGAGCTGTTTTTT. The full variable domain, completed using reference TRBV7-6 and TRBJ2-2, is GAGVSQSPRYKVTKRGQDVALRCDPISGHVSLYWYRQALGQGPEFLTYFNYEAQQDKSGLPNDRFSAERPEGSISTLTIQRTEQRDSAMYRCASSPGQSNTGELFFGEGSRLTVL.

The chain has TRBV9 and TRBJ1-4; TRBD1 is a possible D gene (6 bases). The V and J ends lost 4 bases and 7 bases respectively, with 17 bases between them. The CDR3 is 15 residues long. Germline assignment: CDR1 SGDLS and CDR2 YYNGEE. For the CDR3, the DNA is TGTGCCAGCAGCCAAAAGGGTGTAGGGGGTGAAAAACTGTTTTTT. This translates into CASSQKGVGGEKLFF.

This clone was counted once. This chain connects TRBV18 to TRBJ2-3; 13 nucleotides line up with TRBD2. Germline V CDR1 and CDR2: KGHSH, LQKENI. The CDR3 has 16 residues. V shed 6 bases, J shed 4 bases, and the junction held 7 bases outside the gene matches. CDR3 nucleotide sequence: TGTGCCAGCTCCGTACTAGCGGGAGGGCGACCAGATACGCAGTATTTT. Amino acids: CASSVLAGGRPDTQYF. Full variable domain (missing parts from reference TRBV18 and TRBJ2-3): NAGVMQNPRHLVRRRGQEARLRCSPMKGHSHVYWYRQLPEEGLKFMVYLQKENIIDESGMPKERFSAEFPKEGPSILRIQQVVRGDSAAYFCASSVLAGGRPDTQYFGPGTRLTVL.

J is TRBJ1-2 and V is TRBV6-1; D perhaps matches TRBD1 (6 bases). Germline lookup yields CDR1 MNHNS and CDR2 SASEGT. This CDR3 has 14 residues. Between the trimmed V and J ends, which lost 4 bases and 4 bases, there was a span of 13 bases. CDR3 loop: CASSGQEGIYGYTF. CDR3 coding DNA: TGTGCCAGCAGTGGACAGGAGGGGATCTATGGCTACACCTTC.

The genes are TRBV5-6 and TRBJ1-4; no clear D. This CDR3 has 16 residues. V lost 0 bases to trimming and J lost 8 bases, with 17 bases between them. Germline V gene sequence: CDR1 SGHDT, CDR2 YYEEEE. CDR3 bases: TGTGCCAGCAGCTTGGGTAGCTCACGCGTGAGAGAAAAACTGTTTTTT. This codes for CASSLGSSRVREKLFF. The full variable domain, its missing parts supplied by reference TRBV5-6 and TRBJ1-4, is DAGVTQSPTHLIKTRGQQVTLRCSPKSGHDTVSWYQQALGQGPQFIFQYYEEEERQRGNFPDRFSGHQFPNYSSELNVNALLLGDSALYLCASSLGSSRVREKLFFGSGTQLSVL.

The table lists this clone with a count of one. This rearrangement joins TRBV15 to TRBJ2-1; D is unresolved. The germline gives CDR1 LNHNV, CDR2 YYDKDF (reference sequence). The CDR3 covers 15 residues. V lost 1 base and J lost 5, with 12 bases in between. The CDR3 region is CATSRVRGPNNEQFF. DNA of the CDR3: TGTGCCACCAGCAGAGTACGCGGACCGAACAATGAGCAGTTCTTC.

The genes are TRBV18 and TRBJ2-1; D is possibly TRBD2 (6 bases). Germline V lookup: CDR1 KGHSH, CDR2 LQKENI. Trimming left V 2 bases short and J 7 bases short, with 15 bases between. The CDR3 has 15 amino acids. The CDR3 DNA follows: TGTGCCAGCTCACCAGGAGCTACCGCGGGGAATGAGCAGTTCTTC. The encoded protein is CASSPGATAGNEQFF.

Only one count was recorded for this clone. The chain combines TRBV6-5 with TRBJ2-1, with 7 bases lining up with TRBD2. V shed 2 bases and J 2 bases; nucleotides not matched to a gene: 0. CDR3 length: 14 residues. Germline V lookup: CDR1 MNHEY, CDR2 SVGAGI. CDR3 sequence: CASSYGRAYNEQFF. The CDR3 region has the DNA TGTGCCAGCAGTTACGGGAGGGCCTACAATGAGCAGTTCTTC.

This CDR3 reads CASSLAGVYNEQFF. Here the CDR3 DNA reads TGTGCCAGCAGTCTAGCGGGAGTTTACAATGAGCAGTTCTTC. V and J are TRBV25-1 and TRBJ2-1; 10 nucleotides align to TRBD2. Germline-derived CDR1 and CDR2 are MGHDK and SYGVNS. This CDR3 comprises 14 residues. V lost 5 bases, J lost 4 bases, and 2 bases stayed unmatched.

This chain links TRBV4-3 with TRBJ1-1; D call uncertain. CDR3 length equals 15 residues. The germline CDR1 and CDR2 sequences are LGHNA and YSLEER. Trimming removed 1 base from V and 1 base from J, with 10 bases in between. The CDR3 DNA sequence: TGCGCCAGCAGCCAAGTGTCACAGCCGAACACTGAAGCTTTCTTT. As protein: CASSQVSQPNTEAFF.

V gene TRBV9 combines with J gene TRBJ2-1; 13 nucleotides match TRBD2. The germline V gene has CDR1 SGDLS and CDR2 YYNGEE. Germline trimming cut 6 bases from V and 6 bases from J; bases unmatched to any gene: 3. The CDR3 runs 14 residues. The CDR3 region is CASTTSGRANEQFF. CDR3 coding DNA: TGTGCCAGCACAACTAGCGGGAGGGCCAATGAGCAGTTCTTC. The variable domain in full, with the rest retrieved from reference TRBV9 and TRBJ2-1, is DSGVTQTPKHLITATGQRVTLRCSPRSGDLSVYWYQQSLDQGLQFLIQYYNGEERAKGNILERFSAQQFPDLHSELNLSSLELGDSALYFCASTTSGRANEQFFGPGTRLTVL.

The V call is TRBV20-1, the J call TRBJ1-4; D call uncertain. Germline V gene lookup returns CDR1 DFQATT and CDR2 SNEGSKA (reference sequence). The CDR3 loop spans 11 amino acids. Trimming left V 8 bases short and J 7 bases short, with 11 bases between. The CDR3 coding sequence is TGCAGTCGACGGGTCTCTGAAAAACTGTTTTTT. This encodes CSRRVSEKLFF.

The rearrangement uses TRBV6-9 and TRBJ1-1; 7 positions match TRBD1. Germline V gives CDR1 MNHGY, CDR2 SVAAGI. The CDR3 consists of 14 residues. V lost 5 bases and J lost 0; bases outside the gene matches: 3. The CDR3 bases are TGTGCCAGCAGTAGAGGGGGCATGAACACTGAAGCTTTCTTT. Its protein is CASSRGGMNTEAFF.

A remark on this clone: Within the sample, other DNA sequences also encode this same CDR3. V gene TRBV7-2 combines with J gene TRBJ2-7; no clear D gene. The CDR3 sequence is 12 residues long. CDR1 and CDR2 (germline): SGHTA, FQGNSA. V shed 0 bases and J shed 2 bases, with 2 bases lying between them. The CDR3 DNA follows: TGTGCCAGCAGCTTAGCAACCTACGAGCAGTACTTC. It is translated as CASSLATYEQYF.

The chain carries TRBV5-4 and TRBJ2-3; D is unresolved. CDR3 size: 14 residues. Trimming left V 4 bases short and J 4 bases short, with 13 bases between. Germline V gene sequence: CDR1 SGHNT, CDR2 YYREEE (reference sequence). CDR3: CASSLRLSPDTQYF. The DNA for the CDR3 is TGTGCCAGCAGCCTCAGACTGTCACCAGATACGCAGTATTTT. The complete variable domain, with remaining parts taken from reference TRBV5-4 and TRBJ2-3, reads ETGVTQSPTHLIKTRGQQVTLRCSSQSGHNTVSWYQQALGQGPQFIFQYYREEENGRGNFPPRFSGLQFPNYSSELNVNALELDDSALYLCASSLRLSPDTQYFGPGTRLTVL.

V gene TRBV19 combines with J gene TRBJ1-1; TRBD1 might be the D (5 bases). The CDR3 sequence is 14 residues long. Deletions cut 3 bases from V and 0 bases from J, with 8 bases between. Germline V gene lookup returns CDR1 LNHDA and CDR2 SQIVND (reference sequence). The CDR3 DNA reads TGTGCCAGTAGTATTCAGGGCATGAACACTGAAGCTTTCTTT. The encoded protein is CASSIQGMNTEAFF. Filled out from reference TRBV19 and TRBJ1-1, the complete variable domain reads DGGITQSPKYLFRKEGQNVTLSCEQNLNHDAMYWYRQDPGQGLRLIYYSQIVNDFQKGDIAEGYSVSREKKESFPLTVTSAQKNPTAFYLCASSIQGMNTEAFFGQGTRLTVV.

The chain carries TRBV7-9 and TRBJ1-2; D is possibly TRBD1 (6 bases). Trimming pared 5 bases from V and 6 bases from J, leaving 16 bases between. This CDR3 has 14 residues. Looked up from germline, CDR1 is SEHNR and CDR2 is FQNEAQ (reference sequence). This CDR3 is CASSTFTGRDGYTF. The CDR3 DNA follows: TGTGCCAGCAGCACATTCACAGGGCGTGATGGCTACACCTTC.

V usage is TRBV30 and J usage is TRBJ2-4; TRBD2 matches 7 bases. V was clipped by 4 bases and J by 3 bases; unmatched bases: 3. The CDR3 contains 13 residues. Per the germline V gene, CDR1 is GTSNPN and CDR2 is SVGIG (reference sequence). CDR3 sequence reads: CAWNGGDKNIQYF. As DNA, the CDR3 is TGTGCCTGGAATGGGGGGGACAAAAACATTCAGTACTTC.